This TCR beta chain appears in the sequencing data of a study of T-cell reconstitution after alpha-beta-depleted transplantation in children. Study-wide findings and caveats: Newly generated T cells supplied most T-cell counts and diversity one year post-transplant.

CDR1 is MNHNS and CDR2 is SASEGT in the germline V gene. Trimming shortened V by 2 bases and J by 7 bases, and 5 bases separated the two germline ends. The CDR3 is 11 residues long. For TCRbeta, the library was prepared with unique molecular identifiers. TCRdb reprocessed the PCR reads with MiXCR, giving one entry per CDR3 protein. The table has 600,000 to 700,000 distinct CDR3 sequences, around 13% seen once. A few counts support this clonotype. Its target is unknown. This chain joins TRBV6-1 and TRBJ2-5; D uncertain. The source material was PBMCs, sampled before TCRalphabeta/CD19-depleted stem cell transplant. The receptor comes from a girl between 2 and 10 years old with congenital amegakaryocytic thrombocytopenia, due to receive a stem cell transplant. The CDR3 here is CASSETRTQYF. The CDR3 DNA reads TGTGCCAGCAGTGAAACCCGGACCCAGTACTTC.